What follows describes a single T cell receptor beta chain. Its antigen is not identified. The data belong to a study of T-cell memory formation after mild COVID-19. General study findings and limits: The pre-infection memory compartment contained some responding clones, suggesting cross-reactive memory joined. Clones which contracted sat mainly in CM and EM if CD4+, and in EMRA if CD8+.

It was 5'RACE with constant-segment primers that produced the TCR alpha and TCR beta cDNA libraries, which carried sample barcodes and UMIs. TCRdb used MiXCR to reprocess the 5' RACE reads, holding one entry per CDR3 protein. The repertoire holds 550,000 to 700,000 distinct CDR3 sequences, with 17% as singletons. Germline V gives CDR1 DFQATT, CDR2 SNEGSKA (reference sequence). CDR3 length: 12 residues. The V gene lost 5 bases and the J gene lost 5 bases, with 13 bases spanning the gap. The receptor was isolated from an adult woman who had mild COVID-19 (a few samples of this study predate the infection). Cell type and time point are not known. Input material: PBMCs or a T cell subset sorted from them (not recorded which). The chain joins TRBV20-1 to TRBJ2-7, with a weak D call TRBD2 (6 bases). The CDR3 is CSAYSGGNEQYF. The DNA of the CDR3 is TGCAGTGCTTACAGTGGAGGGAACGAGCAGTACTTC.